This TCR beta chain was documented in a study of cytomegalovirus exposure and HLA in healthy donors. As for the study in general: Caucasian-associated ancestry cluster membership applied to about 83% of over 350 genotyped donors.

The study's findings and limits: In an earlier analysis, about 87% or about 30%: the productive usage of most TCR beta V segments. Later analysis showed TCR association rates varying by HLA locus, highest for DRB1 and lowest for HLA-C.

Concerning this clone itself: The antigen remains unidentified.

PCR used 60 Vbeta primers and 13 Jbeta primers. How the authors handled the data: Among the unique TCR beta chains that a later analysis counted, 70 million to 85 million in all, about 10 million were shared. The table came from immunoSEQ multiplex PCR; TCRdb's copy has only in-frame clones and leaves some out. D and trimming come from the DNA, and the V and J calls and clone size come from that table. The sample comprises more than 95,000 clones, around 75% of which are singletons, and around 1.3% rests with the top ten. The CDR3 runs 14 residues. The ends were cut back, 4 bases at V and 2 bases at J, with 11 bases in the middle. The V gene's germline CDR1 is LNHDA and CDR2 SQIVND (reference sequence).

The rearrangement uses TRBV19 and TRBJ1-1; D remains unclear. This TCR came from a middle-aged man in good health and CMV-seronegative. The sample taken for sequencing was PBMCs. The CDR3 coding sequence is TGTGCCAGTAGTAAGCCAGACTTAAACACTGAAGCTTTCTTT. The encoded protein is CASSKPDLNTEAFF.